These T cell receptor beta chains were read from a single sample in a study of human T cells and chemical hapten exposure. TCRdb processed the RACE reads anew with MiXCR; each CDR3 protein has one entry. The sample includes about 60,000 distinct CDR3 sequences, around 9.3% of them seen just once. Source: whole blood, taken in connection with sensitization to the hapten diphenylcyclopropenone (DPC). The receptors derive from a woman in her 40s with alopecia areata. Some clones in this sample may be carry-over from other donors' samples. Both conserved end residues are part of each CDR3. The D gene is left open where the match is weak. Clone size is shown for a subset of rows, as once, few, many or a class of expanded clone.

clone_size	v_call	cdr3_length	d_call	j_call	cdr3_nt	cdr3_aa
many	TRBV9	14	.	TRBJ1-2	TGTGCCAGCAGCCCCGCGGACAAGAACTATGGCTACACCTTC	CASSPADKNYGYTF
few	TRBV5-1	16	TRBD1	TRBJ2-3	TGCGCCAGCAGCGAGACTTCAGGGGGAGCAAGAGATACGCAGTATTTT	CASSETSGGARDTQYF
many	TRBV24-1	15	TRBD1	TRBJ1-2	TGTGCCACCAGTGAAACAGGGGAGGCTAACTATGGCTACACCTTC	CATSETGEANYGYTF
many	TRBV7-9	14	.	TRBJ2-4	TGTGCCAGCAGCCTGACAGAGACCAAAAACATTCAGTACTTC	CASSLTETKNIQYF
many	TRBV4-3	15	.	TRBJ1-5	TGCGCCAGCAGCCAAGATTCGGGTCCGAGACAGCCCCAGCATTTT	CASSQDSGPRQPQHF
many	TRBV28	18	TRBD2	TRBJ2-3	TGTGCCAGCAGTTCAACAGGGTTCGGGACTAGCTCCCCAGATACGCAGTATTTT	CASSSTGFGTSSPDTQYF
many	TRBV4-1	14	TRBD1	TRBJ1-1	TGCGCCAGCAGCAGAGGGGGCCCCATTCCTGAAGCTTTCTTT	CASSRGGPIPEAFF
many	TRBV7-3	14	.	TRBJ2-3	TGTGCCAGCACCCGAGACAGGCGCGGAGATACGCAGTATTTT	CASTRDRRGDTQYF
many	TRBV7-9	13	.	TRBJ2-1	TGTGCCAGCAGCTTAGATCTCATGAATGAGCAGTTCTTC	CASSLDLMNEQFF
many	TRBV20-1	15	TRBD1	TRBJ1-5	TGCAGTGCTAGGGGGGGACAGGGGTTGCATCAGCCCCAGCATTTT	CSARGGQGLHQPQHF
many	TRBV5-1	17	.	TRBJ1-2	TGCGCCAGCAGCTTGGATTCCGGGTCGGGGTTTTTCTATGGCTACACCTTC	CASSLDSGSGFFYGYTF
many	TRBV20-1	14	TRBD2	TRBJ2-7	TGCAGTGCAAAACTAGCGGGGGGCCCCTACGAGCAGTACTTC	CSAKLAGGPYEQYF
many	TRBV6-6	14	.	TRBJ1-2	TGTGCCAGCAGTTACTCGATGGGGGATTATGGCTACACCTTC	CASSYSMGDYGYTF
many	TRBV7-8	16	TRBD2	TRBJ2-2	TGTGCCAGCAGCTACGGGACTAGCGGGAGGTCCGGGGAGCTGTTTTTT	CASSYGTSGRSGELFF
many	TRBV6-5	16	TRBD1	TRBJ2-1	TGTGCCAGCAGTTACAATCAGGACAGGGGGCTGGAGGAGCAGTTCTTC	CASSYNQDRGLEEQFF
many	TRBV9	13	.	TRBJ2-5	TGTGCCAGCAGCCCCGGCAGTCAAGAGACCCAGTACTTC	CASSPGSQETQYF
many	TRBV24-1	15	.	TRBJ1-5	TGTGCCACCAGTGATGGGACATTTAGCAATCAGCCCCAGCATTTT	CATSDGTFSNQPQHF
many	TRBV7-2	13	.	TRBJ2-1	TGTGCCAGCAGATTTGGACAGACCAATGAGCAGTTCTTC	CASRFGQTNEQFF
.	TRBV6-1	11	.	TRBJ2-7	TGTGCCAGCACGAAAAGGGCCGAGCAGTACTTC	CASTKRAEQYF
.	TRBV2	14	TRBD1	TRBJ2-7	TGTGCCAGCAGTCGTGACAGGGTGGACTACGAGCAGTACTTC	CASSRDRVDYEQYF
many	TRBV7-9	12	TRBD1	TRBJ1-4	TGTGCCTTACGACAGGGGTCTGAAAAACTGTTTTTT	CALRQGSEKLFF
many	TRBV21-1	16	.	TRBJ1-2	TGTGCCAGCAGCAAAGCGAGGAACGAAGCTAACTATGGCTACACCTTC	CASSKARNEANYGYTF
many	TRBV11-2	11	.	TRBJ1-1	TGTGCCAGCAGCTTAGGGCCAGAAGCTTTCTTT	CASSLGPEAFF
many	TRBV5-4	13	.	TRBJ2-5	TGTGCCAGCAGCTCATCGGGAGAAGAGACCCAGTACTTC	CASSSSGEETQYF
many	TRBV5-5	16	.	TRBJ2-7	TGTGCCAGCAGCTTGGATGGGGATTGGCAGGACTACGAGCAGTACTTC	CASSLDGDWQDYEQYF
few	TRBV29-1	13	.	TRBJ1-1	TGCAGCGTTGGGAGCAGGGTCGTCACTGAAGCTTTCTTT	CSVGSRVVTEAFF
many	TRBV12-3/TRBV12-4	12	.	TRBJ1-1	TGTGCCAGCACCCATCGGAACACTGAAGCTTTCTTT	CASTHRNTEAFF
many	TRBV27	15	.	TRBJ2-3	TGTGCCAGCAGTTTCTGGGGGCAAGACACAGATACGCAGTATTTT	CASSFWGQDTDTQYF
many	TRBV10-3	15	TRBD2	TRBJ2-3	TGTGCCATCAGCCCCGGGACTAGCGATGCAGATACGCAGTATTTT	CAISPGTSDADTQYF
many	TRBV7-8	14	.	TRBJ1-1	TGTGCCAGCAGCTCCCCCCGGCTGAACACTGAAGCTTTCTTT	CASSSPRLNTEAFF
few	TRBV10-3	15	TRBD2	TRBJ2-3	TGTGCCATCAGTGAACCAAGCGGGGGGTATGATACGCAGTATTTT	CAISEPSGGYDTQYF
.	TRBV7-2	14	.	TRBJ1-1	TGTGCCAGCAGCTTAGTTACCAGGAACACTGAAGCTTTCTTT	CASSLVTRNTEAFF
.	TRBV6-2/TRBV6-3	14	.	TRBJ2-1	TGTGCCAGCAACCGGGGGTCCCATGGATTGGAGCAGTTCTTC	CASNRGSHGLEQFF
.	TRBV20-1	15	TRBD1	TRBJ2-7	TGCAGTGCTAGAGACCAGGACAGGGGCGCCTACGAGCAGTACTTC	CSARDQDRGAYEQYF
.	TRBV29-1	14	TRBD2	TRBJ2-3	TGCAGCACTCGAGGGGAGGGAGGCACAGATACGCAGTATTTT	CSTRGEGGTDTQYF
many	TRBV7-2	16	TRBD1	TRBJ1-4	TGTGCCAGCAGCTTGGTACAGGGGCGGGGCGGTGAAAAACTGTTTTTT	CASSLVQGRGGEKLFF
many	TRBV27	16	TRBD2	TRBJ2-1	TGTGCCAGCAGTGTTAGCGGGGGGGCCTCTTACAATGAGCAGTTCTTC	CASSVSGGASYNEQFF
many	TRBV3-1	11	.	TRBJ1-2	TGTGCCAGCAGCCAGGGGGCCCGCTGGGCCTTC	CASSQGARWAF
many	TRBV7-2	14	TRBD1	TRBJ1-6	TGTGCCAGCAGCTTCGGGACAGATAATTCACCCCTCCACTTT	CASSFGTDNSPLHF
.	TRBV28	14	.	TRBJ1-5	TGTGCCAGCAGTAGGACAGAACACAATCAGCCCCAGCATTTT	CASSRTEHNQPQHF
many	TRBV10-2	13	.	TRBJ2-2	TGCGCCAGCAATATAGATGGGGCCGGGGAGCTGTTTTTT	CASNIDGAGELFF
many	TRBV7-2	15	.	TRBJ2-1	TGTGCCAGCAGCTTAGCACAGAACTCCTACAATGAGCAGTTCTTC	CASSLAQNSYNEQFF